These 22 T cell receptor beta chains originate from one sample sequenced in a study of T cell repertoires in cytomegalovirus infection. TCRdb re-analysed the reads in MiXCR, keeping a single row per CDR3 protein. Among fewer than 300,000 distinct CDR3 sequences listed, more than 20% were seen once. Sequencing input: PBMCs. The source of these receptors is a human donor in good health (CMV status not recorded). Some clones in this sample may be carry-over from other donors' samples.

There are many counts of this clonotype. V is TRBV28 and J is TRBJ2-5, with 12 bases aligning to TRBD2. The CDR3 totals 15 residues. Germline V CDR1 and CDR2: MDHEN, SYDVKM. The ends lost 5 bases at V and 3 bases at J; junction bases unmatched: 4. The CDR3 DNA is TGTGCCAGCAGTCCGCGACTAGCGGGAGAAGAGACCCAGTACTTC. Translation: CASSPRLAGEETQYF. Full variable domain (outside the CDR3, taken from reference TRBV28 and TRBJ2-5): DVKVTQSSRYLVKRTGEKVFLECVQDMDHENMFWYRQDPGLGLRLIYFSYDVKMKEKGDIPEGYSVSREKKERFSLILESASTNQTSMYLCASSPRLAGEETQYFGPGTRLLVL.

The CDR3 DNA sequence: TGTGCCAGCAGCATCCTAGCGGACGACGAGCAGTACTTC. It is translated as CASSILADDEQYF. The chain couples TRBV11-2 to TRBJ2-7, with TRBD2 matching over 7 bases. The CDR3 runs 13 residues. J was trimmed by 5 bases and V by 5 bases; bases with no gene match: 6. Germline assignment: CDR1 SGHAT and CDR2 FQNNGV.

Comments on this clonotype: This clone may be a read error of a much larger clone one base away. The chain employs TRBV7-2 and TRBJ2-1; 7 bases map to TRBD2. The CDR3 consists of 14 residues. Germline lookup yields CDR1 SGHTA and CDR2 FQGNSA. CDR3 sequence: CASSLAGGGRERFF. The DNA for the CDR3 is TGTGCCAGCAGCTTAGCGGGGGGGGGTAGGGAGCGGTTCTTC.

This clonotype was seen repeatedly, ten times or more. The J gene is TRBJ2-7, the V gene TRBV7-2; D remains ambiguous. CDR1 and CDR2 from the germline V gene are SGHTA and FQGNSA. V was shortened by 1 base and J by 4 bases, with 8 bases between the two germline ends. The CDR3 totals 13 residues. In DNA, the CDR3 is TGTGCCAGCAGCTTAGTAAGGACGTACGAGCAGTACTTC. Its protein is CASSLVRTYEQYF.

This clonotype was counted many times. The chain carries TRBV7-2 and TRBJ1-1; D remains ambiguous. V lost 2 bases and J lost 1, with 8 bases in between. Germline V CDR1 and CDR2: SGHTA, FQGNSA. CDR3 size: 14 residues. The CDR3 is CASSLLSGNTEAFF. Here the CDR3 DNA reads TGTGCCAGCAGCTTACTATCGGGGAACACTGAAGCTTTCTTT.

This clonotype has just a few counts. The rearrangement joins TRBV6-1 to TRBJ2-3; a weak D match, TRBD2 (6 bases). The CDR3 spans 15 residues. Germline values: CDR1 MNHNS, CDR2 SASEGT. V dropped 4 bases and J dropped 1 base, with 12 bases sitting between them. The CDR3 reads CASSAFSGRTDTQYF. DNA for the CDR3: TGTGCCAGCAGTGCCTTTAGCGGACGCACAGATACGCAGTATTTT.

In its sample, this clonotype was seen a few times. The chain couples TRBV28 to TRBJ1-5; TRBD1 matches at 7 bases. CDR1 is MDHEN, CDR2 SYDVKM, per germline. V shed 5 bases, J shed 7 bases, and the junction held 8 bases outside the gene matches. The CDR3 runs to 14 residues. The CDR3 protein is CASSAPGGLQPQHF. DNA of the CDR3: TGTGCCAGCAGTGCGCCAGGGGGGTTACAGCCCCAGCATTTT.

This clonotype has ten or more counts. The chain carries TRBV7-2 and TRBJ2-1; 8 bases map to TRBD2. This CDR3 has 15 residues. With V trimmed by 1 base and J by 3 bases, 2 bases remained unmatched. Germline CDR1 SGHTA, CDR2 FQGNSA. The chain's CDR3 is CASSLGLAIYNEQFF. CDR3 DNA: TGTGCCAGCAGCTTAGGACTAGCGATCTACAATGAGCAGTTCTTC.

DNA of the CDR3: TGTGCCAGCAGTGAACAGGGACCCTCCATGGGCTACACCTTC. As protein: CASSEQGPSMGYTF. The gene calls are TRBV2 and TRBJ1-2; weak D call: TRBD1 (5 bases). This CDR3 contains 14 residues. V was shortened by 2 bases and J by 8 bases, with 15 bases between the two germline ends. Germline V gene data show CDR1 as SNHLY and CDR2 as FYNNEI.

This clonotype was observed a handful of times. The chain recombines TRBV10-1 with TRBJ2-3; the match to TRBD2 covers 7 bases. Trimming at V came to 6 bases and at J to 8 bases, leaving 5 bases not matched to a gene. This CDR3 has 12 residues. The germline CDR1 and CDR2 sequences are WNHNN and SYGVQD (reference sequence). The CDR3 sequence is CASSHPGGTQYF. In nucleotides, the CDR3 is TGCGCCAGCAGCCACCCGGGGGGTACGCAGTATTTT.

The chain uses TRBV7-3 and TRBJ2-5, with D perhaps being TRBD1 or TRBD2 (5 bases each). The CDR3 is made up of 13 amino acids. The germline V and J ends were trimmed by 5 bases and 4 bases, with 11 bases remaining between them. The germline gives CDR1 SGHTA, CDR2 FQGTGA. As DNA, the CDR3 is TGTGCCAGCAGCCGAGGGGTTCGAGAGACCCAGTACTTC. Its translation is CASSRGVRETQYF.

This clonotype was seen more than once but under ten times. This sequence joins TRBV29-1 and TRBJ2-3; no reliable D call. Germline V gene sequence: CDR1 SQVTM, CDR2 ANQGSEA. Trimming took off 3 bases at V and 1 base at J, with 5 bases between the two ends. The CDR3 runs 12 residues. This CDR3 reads CSVDGGTDTQYF. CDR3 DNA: TGCAGCGTTGATGGGGGCACAGATACGCAGTATTTT.

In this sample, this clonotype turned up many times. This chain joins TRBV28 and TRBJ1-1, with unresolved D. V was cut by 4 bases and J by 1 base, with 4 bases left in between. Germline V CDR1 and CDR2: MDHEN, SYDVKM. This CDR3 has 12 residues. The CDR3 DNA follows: TGTGCCAGCAGTTGGGGGAACACTGAAGCTTTCTTT. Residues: CASSWGNTEAFF. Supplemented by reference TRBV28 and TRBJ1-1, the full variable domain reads DVKVTQSSRYLVKRTGEKVFLECVQDMDHENMFWYRQDPGLGLRLIYFSYDVKMKEKGDIPEGYSVSREKKERFSLILESASTNQTSMYLCASSWGNTEAFFGQGTRLTVV.

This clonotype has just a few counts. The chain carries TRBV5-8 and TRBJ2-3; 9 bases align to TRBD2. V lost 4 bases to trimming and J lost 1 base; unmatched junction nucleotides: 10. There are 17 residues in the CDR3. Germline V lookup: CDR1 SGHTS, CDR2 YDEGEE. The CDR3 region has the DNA TGTGCCAGCAGCGAGACTAGCGGCGAACTTCGCACAGATACGCAGTATTTT. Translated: CASSETSGELRTDTQYF.

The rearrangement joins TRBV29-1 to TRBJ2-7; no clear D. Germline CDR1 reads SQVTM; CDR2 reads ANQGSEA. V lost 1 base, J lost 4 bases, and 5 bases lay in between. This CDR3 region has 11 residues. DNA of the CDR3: TGCAGCGTTGAAGTCCTGTACGAGCAGTACTTC. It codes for CSVEVLYEQYF.

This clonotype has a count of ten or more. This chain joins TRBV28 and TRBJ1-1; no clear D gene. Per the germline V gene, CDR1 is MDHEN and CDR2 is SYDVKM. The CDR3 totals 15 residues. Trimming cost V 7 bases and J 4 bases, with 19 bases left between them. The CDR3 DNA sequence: TGTGCCAGCATCCCCGGGCGCGGGAGAGTCACTGAAGCTTTCTTT. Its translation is CASIPGRGRVTEAFF.

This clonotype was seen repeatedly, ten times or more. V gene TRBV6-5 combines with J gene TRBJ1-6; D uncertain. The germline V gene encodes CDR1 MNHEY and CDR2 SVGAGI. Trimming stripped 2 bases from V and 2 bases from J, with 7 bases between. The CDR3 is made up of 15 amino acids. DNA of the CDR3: TGTGCCAGCAGTTACCGGAGGGCCTATAATTCACCCCTCCACTTT. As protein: CASSYRRAYNSPLHF.

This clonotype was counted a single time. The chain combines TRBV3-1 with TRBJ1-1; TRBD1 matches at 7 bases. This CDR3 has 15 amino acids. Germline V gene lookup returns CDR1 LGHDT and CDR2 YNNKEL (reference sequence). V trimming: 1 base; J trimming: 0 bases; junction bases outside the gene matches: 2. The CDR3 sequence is CASSQAGQVNTEAFF. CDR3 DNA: TGTGCCAGCAGCCAAGCCGGACAGGTGAACACTGAAGCTTTCTTT.

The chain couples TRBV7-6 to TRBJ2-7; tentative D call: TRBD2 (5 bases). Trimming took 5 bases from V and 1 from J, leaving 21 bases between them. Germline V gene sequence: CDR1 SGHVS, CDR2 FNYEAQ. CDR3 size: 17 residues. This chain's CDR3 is CASSPVATGLMSYEQYF. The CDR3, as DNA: TGTGCCAGCAGCCCGGTGGCAACCGGACTGATGTCCTACGAGCAGTACTTC.

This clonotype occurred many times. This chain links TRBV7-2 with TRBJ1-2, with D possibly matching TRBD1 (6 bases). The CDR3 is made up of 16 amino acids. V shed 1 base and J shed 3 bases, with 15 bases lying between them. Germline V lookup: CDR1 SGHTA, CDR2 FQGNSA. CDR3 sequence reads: CASSLVPKQGHYGYTF. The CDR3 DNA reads TGTGCCAGCAGCTTAGTCCCCAAACAGGGACACTATGGCTACACCTTC.

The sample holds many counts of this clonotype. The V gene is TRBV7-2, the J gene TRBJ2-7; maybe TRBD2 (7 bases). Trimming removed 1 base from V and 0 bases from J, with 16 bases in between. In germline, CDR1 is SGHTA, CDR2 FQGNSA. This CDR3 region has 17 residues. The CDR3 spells CASSLGGGRETSYEQYF. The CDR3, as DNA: TGTGCCAGCAGCTTAGGGGGGGGGCGGGAGACCTCCTACGAGCAGTACTTC.

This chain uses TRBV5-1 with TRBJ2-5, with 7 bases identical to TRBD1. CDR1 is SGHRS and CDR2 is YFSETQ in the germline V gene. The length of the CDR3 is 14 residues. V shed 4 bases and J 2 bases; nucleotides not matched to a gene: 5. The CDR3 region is CASSGDREQETQYF. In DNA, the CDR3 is TGCGCCAGCAGCGGGGACAGAGAGCAAGAGACCCAGTACTTC.